Listed below are T cell receptor beta chains from one sample, sequenced in a study of identical twins. Via MiXCR, TCRdb re-called the 5' RACE reads, giving one row per CDR3 protein. The sample lists roughly 710,000 distinct CDR3 sequences; 6.1% were seen once. The sequenced sample was naive T cells sorted from blood. These receptors all stem from a young man in good health. CDR3s include the opening cysteine and the closing phenylalanine or tryptophan. Each record gives: D gene, J gene, clone size, V gene, CDR3 protein, CDR3 DNA. A D gene is named only where the DNA matches it firmly. Clone size is shown for a subset of rows, as once, few, many or a class of expanded clone.

>NA|TRBJ1-1|many|TRBV28
CAIVAPNTEAFF
TGTGCCATCGTCGCCCCGAACACTGAAGCTTTCTTT
>TRBD2|TRBJ2-3|NA|TRBV11-2
CASSRSGRENTDTQYF
TGTGCCAGCAGCCGCTCGGGGCGGGAGAACACAGATACGCAGTATTTT
>TRBD1|TRBJ1-2|few|TRBV7-9
CASSLGTGSYGYTF
TGTGCCAGCAGCCTAGGGACAGGGAGCTATGGCTACACCTTC
>NA|TRBJ1-5|NA|TRBV5-6
CASTLAGPSNQPQHF
TGTGCCAGCACCCTGGCCGGGCCGAGCAATCAGCCCCAGCATTTT
>NA|TRBJ2-2|NA|TRBV29-1
CSVESRPRGDVTGELFF
TGCAGCGTTGAATCCCGCCCCAGGGGCGATGTCACCGGGGAGCTGTTTTTT
>NA|TRBJ1-1|few|TRBV14
CASSQGGVTTEAFF
TGTGCCAGCAGCCAAGGCGGGGTCACGACTGAAGCTTTCTTT
>TRBD2|TRBJ2-4|NA|TRBV5-5
CASSLGTSGSTAKNIQYF
TGTGCCAGCAGCTTGGGGACTAGCGGGAGTACAGCCAAAAACATTCAGTACTTC
>NA|TRBJ2-5|many|TRBV24-1
CATSRSALQETQYF
TGTGCCACCAGCCGTTCCGCACTACAAGAGACCCAGTACTTC
>NA|TRBJ2-5|NA|TRBV14
CASSKVALETQYF
TGTGCCAGCAGCAAGGTGGCGTTGGAGACCCAGTACTTC
>TRBD1|TRBJ1-5|many|TRBV12-3/TRBV12-4
CASNRGEQPQHF
TGTGCCAGTAACAGGGGAGAGCAGCCCCAGCATTTT
>NA|TRBJ2-3|few|TRBV6-2/TRBV6-3
CASSYRAKPTAYTDTQYF
TGTGCCAGCAGTTACAGGGCGAAACCCACAGCATATACAGATACGCAGTATTTT
>NA|TRBJ2-1|many|TRBV6-2/TRBV6-3
CASSYQIAPHSYNEQFF
TGTGCCAGCAGTTATCAGATAGCGCCCCACTCCTACAATGAGCAGTTCTTC
>TRBD1|TRBJ1-1|many|TRBV6-5
CASSYSPGQVEAFF
TGTGCCAGCAGTTACTCTCCGGGACAGGTTGAAGCTTTCTTT
>NA|TRBJ1-5|many|TRBV12-3/TRBV12-4
CASSWRTAYSNQPQHF
TGTGCCAGCAGCTGGAGGACAGCTTATAGCAATCAGCCCCAGCATTTT
>NA|TRBJ2-1|many|TRBV24-1
CATSGRVGRGPNEQFF
TGTGCCACCAGTGGAAGGGTAGGGAGAGGACCCAATGAGCAGTTCTTC
>NA|TRBJ1-1|NA|TRBV20-1
CSAKEGINTEAFF
TGCAGTGCAAAGGAGGGGATCAACACTGAAGCTTTCTTT
>NA|TRBJ2-3|many|TRBV27
CASSPYYATDTQYF
TGTGCCAGCAGTCCATACTATGCCACAGATACGCAGTATTTT
>NA|TRBJ2-1|many|TRBV20-1
CSARAAVPKWEQFF
TGCAGTGCTAGAGCGGCGGTCCCCAAGTGGGAGCAGTTCTTC
>TRBD2|TRBJ2-7|few|TRBV28
CASSLFGLAGAFYEQYF
TGTGCCAGCAGTTTGTTCGGACTAGCGGGAGCGTTCTACGAGCAGTACTTC
>TRBD2|TRBJ2-1|NA|TRBV7-2
CASSLGWSGRANEQFF
TGTGCCAGCAGCTTAGGGTGGAGCGGGAGGGCCAATGAGCAGTTCTTC
>TRBD1|TRBJ1-5|few|TRBV7-8
CASSWRDRVNQPQHF
TGTGCCAGCAGCTGGCGGGACAGAGTAAATCAGCCCCAGCATTTT
>NA|TRBJ2-2|many|TRBV6-1
CASSEVWGGKNTGELFF
TGTGCCAGCAGTGAAGTCTGGGGGGGCAAGAACACCGGGGAGCTGTTTTTT
>TRBD1|TRBJ2-7|many|TRBV29-1
CSVCQGRGYEQYF
TGCAGCGTCTGTCAGGGCAGGGGGTACGAGCAGTACTTC
>TRBD1|TRBJ1-2|NA|TRBV27
CATSPDRAGGYTF
TGTGCCACCTCGCCAGACAGGGCAGGAGGCTACACCTTC